These 3 T cell receptor beta chains came from one sample sequenced in a study of T cells after yellow fever vaccination. MiXCR, applied by TCRdb to the 5' RACE reads, yields one record per CDR3 protein. The sample includes about 350,000 distinct CDR3 sequences, under 14% of them seen just once. The input for sequencing was PBMCs, taken on the day of the first yellow fever vaccination. These receptors all stem from a man aged 18 to 30 who received the YFV17D yellow fever vaccine.

This chain connects TRBV4-1 to TRBJ2-7, with D perhaps matching TRBD1 (6 bases). Germline values: CDR1 MGHRA, CDR2 YSYEKL. CDR3 length: 13 residues. Trimming cost V 0 bases and J 6 bases, with 9 bases left between them. In nucleotides, the CDR3 is TGCGCCAGCAGCCAAGAGACAGGCGGCGAGCAGTACTTC. This sequence encodes CASSQETGGEQYF.

The rearrangement uses TRBV23-1 and TRBJ1-4, with D possibly being TRBD1 (5 bases). TRBV23-1 is known as an ORF, though its function is uncertain. Between the trimmed V and J ends, which lost 2 bases and 8 bases, there was a span of 18 bases. CDR3 length: 16 residues. CDR3 DNA: TGCGCCAGCAGTCAACCGCTTCAGGGTCCAAAGGAAAAACTGTTTTTT. It is translated as CASSQPLQGPKEKLFF.

This clonotype was picked up a small number of times. This chain joins TRBV30 and TRBJ1-5, with D unclear. The CDR3 extends over 13 amino acids. Deletions cut 0 bases from V and 0 bases from J, with 3 bases between. The germline V gene has CDR1 GTSNPN and CDR2 SVGIG (reference sequence). As DNA, the CDR3 is TGTGCCTGGAGTGTAAATAGCAATCAGCCCCAGCATTTT. Its translation is CAWSVNSNQPQHF.